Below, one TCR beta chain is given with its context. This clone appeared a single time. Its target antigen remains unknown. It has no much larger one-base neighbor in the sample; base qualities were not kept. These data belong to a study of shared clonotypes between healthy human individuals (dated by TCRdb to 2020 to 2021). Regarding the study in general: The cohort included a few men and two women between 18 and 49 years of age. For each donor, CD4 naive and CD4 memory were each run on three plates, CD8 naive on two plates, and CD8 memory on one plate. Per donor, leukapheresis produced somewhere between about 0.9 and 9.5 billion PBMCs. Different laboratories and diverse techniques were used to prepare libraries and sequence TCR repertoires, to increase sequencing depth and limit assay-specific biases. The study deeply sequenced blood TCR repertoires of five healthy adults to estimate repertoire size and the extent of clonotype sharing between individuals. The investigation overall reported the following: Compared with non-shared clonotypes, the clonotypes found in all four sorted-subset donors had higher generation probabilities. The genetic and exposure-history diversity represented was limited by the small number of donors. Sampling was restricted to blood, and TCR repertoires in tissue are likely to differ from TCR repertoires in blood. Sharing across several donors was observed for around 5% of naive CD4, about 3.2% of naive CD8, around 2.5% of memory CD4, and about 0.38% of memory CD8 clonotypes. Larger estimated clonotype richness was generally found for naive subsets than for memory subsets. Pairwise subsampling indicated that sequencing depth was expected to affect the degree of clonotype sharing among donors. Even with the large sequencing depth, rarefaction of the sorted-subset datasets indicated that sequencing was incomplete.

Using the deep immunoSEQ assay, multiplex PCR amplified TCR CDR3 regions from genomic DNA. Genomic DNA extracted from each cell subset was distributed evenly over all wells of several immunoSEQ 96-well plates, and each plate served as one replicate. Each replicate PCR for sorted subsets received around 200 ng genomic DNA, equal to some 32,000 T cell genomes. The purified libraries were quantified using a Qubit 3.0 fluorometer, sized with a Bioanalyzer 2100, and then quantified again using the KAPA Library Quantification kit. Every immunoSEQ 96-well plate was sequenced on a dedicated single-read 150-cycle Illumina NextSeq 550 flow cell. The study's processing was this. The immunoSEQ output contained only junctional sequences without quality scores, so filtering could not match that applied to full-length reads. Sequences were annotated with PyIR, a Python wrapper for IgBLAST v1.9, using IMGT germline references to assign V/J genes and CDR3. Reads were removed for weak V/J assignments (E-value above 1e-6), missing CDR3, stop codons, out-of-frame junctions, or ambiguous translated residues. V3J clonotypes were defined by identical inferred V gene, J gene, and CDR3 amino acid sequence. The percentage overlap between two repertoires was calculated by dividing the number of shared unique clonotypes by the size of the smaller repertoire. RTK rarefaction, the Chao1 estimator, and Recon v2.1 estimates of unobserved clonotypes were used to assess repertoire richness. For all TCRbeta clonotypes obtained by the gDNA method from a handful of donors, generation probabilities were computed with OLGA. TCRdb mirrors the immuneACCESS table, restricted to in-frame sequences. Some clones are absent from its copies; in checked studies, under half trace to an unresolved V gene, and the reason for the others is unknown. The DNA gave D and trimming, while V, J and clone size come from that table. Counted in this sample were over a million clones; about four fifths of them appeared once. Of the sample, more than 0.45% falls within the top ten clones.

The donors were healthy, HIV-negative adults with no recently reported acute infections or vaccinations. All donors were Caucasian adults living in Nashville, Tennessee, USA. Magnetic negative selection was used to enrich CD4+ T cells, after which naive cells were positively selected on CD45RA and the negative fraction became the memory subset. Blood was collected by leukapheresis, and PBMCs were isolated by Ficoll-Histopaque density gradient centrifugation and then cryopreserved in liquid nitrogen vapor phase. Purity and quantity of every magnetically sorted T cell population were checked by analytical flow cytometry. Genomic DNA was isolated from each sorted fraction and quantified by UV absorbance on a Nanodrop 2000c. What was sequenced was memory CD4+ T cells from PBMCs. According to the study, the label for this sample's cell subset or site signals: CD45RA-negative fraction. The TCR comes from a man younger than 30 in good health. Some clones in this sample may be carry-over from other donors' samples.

Read as DNA, the sequence is TGTGCCAGCAGCCGACCTAATAGGGGGAGGTTGGACACTGAAGCTTTCTTT. Its protein is CASSRPNRGRLDTEAFF. The sequence is built from TRBV7-8 and TRBJ1-1; a tentative D match to TRBD1 spans 6 bases. As encoded in the germline V gene, CDR1 is SGHVS while CDR2 is FQNEAQ. Relative to germline, V is 5 bases shorter and J is 3 bases shorter, with 22 bases between their ends. The CDR3 runs 17 residues from the cysteine to the phenylalanine. The sequence is cut down to CDR3 DNA, 51 bases in frame from base 1.